This T cell receptor beta chain stems from a study of blood T cell repertoires in COVID-19. Authors' methods: How many nucleated cells were present was estimated from reference gene primer amplification. TCRdb's copy holds only in-frame clones and misses some; the assay was immunoSEQ multiplex PCR. V, J and clone size are those of that table, while D and trimming were read from the DNA. The sample consists of about 130,000 clones, 80% to 90% of them appearing once. One Seattle source followed patients from active infection through their disease course. V shed 6 bases, J shed 4 bases, and the junction held 11 bases outside the gene matches. Germline V lookup: CDR1 MNHEY, CDR2 SMNVEV (reference sequence). The CDR3 extends over 15 amino acids.

V usage is TRBV27 and J usage is TRBJ1-1; 7 bases align to TRBD1. The receptor comes from a man between 60 and 70 years old with COVID-19, enrolled during active disease. The specimen sequenced was peripheral blood. The CDR3 DNA reads as TGTGCCAGCAGCCACTCGACAGGGCTGGGCACTGAAGCTTTCTTT. Translated: CASSHSTGLGTEAFF.